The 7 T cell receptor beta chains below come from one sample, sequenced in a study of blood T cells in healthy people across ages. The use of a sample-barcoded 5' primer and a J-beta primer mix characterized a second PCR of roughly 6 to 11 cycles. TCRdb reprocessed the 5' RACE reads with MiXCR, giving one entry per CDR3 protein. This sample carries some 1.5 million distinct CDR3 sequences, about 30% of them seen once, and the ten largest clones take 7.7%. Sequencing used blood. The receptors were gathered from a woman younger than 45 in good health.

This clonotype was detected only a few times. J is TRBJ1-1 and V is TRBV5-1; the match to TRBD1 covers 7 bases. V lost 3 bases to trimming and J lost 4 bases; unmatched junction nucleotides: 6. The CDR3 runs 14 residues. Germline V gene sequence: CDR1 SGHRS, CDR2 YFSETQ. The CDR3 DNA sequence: TGCGCCAGCAGCTCACAGGGGACGGGCACTGAAGCTTTCTTT. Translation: CASSSQGTGTEAFF.

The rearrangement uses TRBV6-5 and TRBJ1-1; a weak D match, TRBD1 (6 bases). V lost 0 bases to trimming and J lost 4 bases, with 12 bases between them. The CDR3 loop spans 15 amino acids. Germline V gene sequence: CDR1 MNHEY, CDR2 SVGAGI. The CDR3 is CASSYSRQVLTEAFF. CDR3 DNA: TGTGCCAGCAGTTACTCCCGACAGGTTCTCACTGAAGCTTTCTTT.

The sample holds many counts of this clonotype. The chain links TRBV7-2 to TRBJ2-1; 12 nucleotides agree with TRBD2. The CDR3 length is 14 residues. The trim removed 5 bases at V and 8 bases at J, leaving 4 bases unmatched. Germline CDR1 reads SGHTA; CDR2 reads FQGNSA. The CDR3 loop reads CASSPTSGGDEQFF. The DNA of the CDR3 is TGTGCCAGCAGCCCGACTAGCGGGGGCGATGAGCAGTTCTTC.

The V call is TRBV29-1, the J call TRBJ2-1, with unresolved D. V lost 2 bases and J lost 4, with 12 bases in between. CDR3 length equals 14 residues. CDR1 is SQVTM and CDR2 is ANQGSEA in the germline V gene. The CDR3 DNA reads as TGCAGCGTTGAATCGCGGAATGAGTACAATGAGCAGTTCTTC. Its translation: CSVESRNEYNEQFF.

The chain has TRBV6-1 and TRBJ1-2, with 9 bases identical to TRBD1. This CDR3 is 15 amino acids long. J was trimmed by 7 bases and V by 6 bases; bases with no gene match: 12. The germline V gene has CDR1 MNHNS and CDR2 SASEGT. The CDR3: CASRDSGTGLGGYTF. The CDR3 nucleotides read TGTGCCAGCAGGGATTCCGGGACAGGGTTAGGTGGCTACACCTTC.

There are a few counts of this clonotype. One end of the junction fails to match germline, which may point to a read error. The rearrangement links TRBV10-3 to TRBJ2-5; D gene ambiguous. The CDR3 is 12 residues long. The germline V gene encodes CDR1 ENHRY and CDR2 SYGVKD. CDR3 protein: CVISEDGETQYF. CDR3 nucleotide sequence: TGTGTCATCAGTGAGGACGGGGAGACCCAGTACTTC.

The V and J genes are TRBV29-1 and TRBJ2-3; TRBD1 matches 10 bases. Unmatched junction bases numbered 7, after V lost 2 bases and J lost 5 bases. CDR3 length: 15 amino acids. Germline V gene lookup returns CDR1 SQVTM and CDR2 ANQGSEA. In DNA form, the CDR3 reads TGCAGCGTTGAATCGACAGGGGGCTATCAAGATACGCAGTATTTT. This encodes CSVESTGGYQDTQYF.